What follows are 26 T cell receptor beta chains derived from one specimen sequenced in a study of OX40 agonist ivuxolimab in advanced cancers. Library method: the immunoSEQ multiplex PCR assay. TCRdb retrieved this table from immuneACCESS and kept in-frame rearrangements only. Not all clones are present; in checked studies, unresolved V genes account for under half, and no reason is known for the remainder. Present in this sample are fewer than 70,000 clones, around 80% of which were seen just once. The ten largest make up around 2.1% of the sample. Sequencing was performed on CD4+ or CD8+ T cells sorted from blood, taken in a trial of the OX40 agonist ivuxolimab. The receptors were sampled from an adult with an advanced solid tumor such as melanoma, head and neck, liver or kidney cancer.

Of note for this clone: At one end, the junction sequence differs from germline, possibly due to a read error. V is TRBV10-2 and J is TRBJ1-2; a possible D gene is TRBD1 (5 bases). Germline V lookup: CDR1 WSHSY, CDR2 SAAADI. The CDR3 is 12 amino acids. CDR3 coding DNA: TGCGCCAGCAGTTTGGACACGTATGGATACACCTTC. Its translation is CASSLDTYGYTF.

Only one count was recorded for this clone. V gene TRBV7-9 combines with J gene TRBJ2-7, with 9 bases identical to TRBD1. The CDR3 covers 17 residues. The V and J ends lost 6 bases and 3 bases, in that order; junction bases with no gene match: 15. CDR1 and CDR2 from the germline V gene are SEHNR and FQNEAQ (reference sequence). The CDR3 loop is CASRSGTGSGGVYEQYF. In DNA form, the CDR3 reads TGTGCCAGCAGGTCCGGGACAGGGAGCGGAGGGGTCTACGAGCAGTACTTC.

The chain combines TRBV4-1 with TRBJ1-1, with D possibly TRBD1 on 5 matching bases. CDR3 length: 16 amino acids. The germline V and J ends were trimmed by 2 bases and 4 bases, with 17 bases remaining between them. Germline V gene data show CDR1 as MGHRA and CDR2 as YSYEKL. CDR3 nucleotides: TGCGCCAGCAGCCAACATGCGGGACTAAAGGGCACTGAAGCTTTCTTT. Amino acids: CASSQHAGLKGTEAFF.

The rearrangement uses TRBV5-1 and TRBJ2-5, with 9 bases identical to TRBD2. The CDR3 extends over 15 amino acids. The germline V gene encodes CDR1 SGHRS and CDR2 YFSETQ. V shed 5 bases, J shed 2 bases, and the junction held 7 bases outside the gene matches. CDR3 protein: CASSRASGVQETQYF. CDR3 nucleotides: TGCGCCAGCAGTCGAGCTAGCGGGGTTCAAGAGACCCAGTACTTC.

The chain combines TRBV7-9 with TRBJ2-1; tentatively, D is TRBD1 (6 bases). V lost 6 bases and J 4 bases, leaving 16 bases between the germline ends. Germline V gene lookup returns CDR1 SEHNR and CDR2 FQNEAQ (reference sequence). This CDR3 has 15 amino acids. The chain's CDR3 is CASRLTGSIYNEQFF. The CDR3 DNA is TGTGCCAGCAGACTCACAGGGTCCATTTACAATGAGCAGTTCTTC.

A single count supports this clone. This chain uses TRBV2 with TRBJ1-4, with unresolved D. Germline V gives CDR1 SNHLY, CDR2 FYNNEI. V lost 1 base and J 4 bases, leaving 7 bases between the germline ends. The CDR3 is 14 amino acids. The CDR3 spells CASSEGRHNEKLFF. DNA for the CDR3: TGTGCCAGCAGTGAAGGCAGGCATAATGAAAAACTGTTTTTT.

V gene TRBV27 combines with J gene TRBJ1-5; D is ambiguous. This CDR3 is 15 amino acids long. Germline CDR1 MNHEY, CDR2 SMNVEV (reference sequence). The V end lost 8 bases, the J end lost 0 bases, and 14 bases lay between the germline ends. The CDR3 nucleotides read TGTGCCAGCTCCGTTAGGGCTTATAGCAATCAGCCCCAGCATTTT. Translation: CASSVRAYSNQPQHF.

This clone showed up many times. DNA of the CDR3: TGCAGCGTTGACCAGTATGGCTACACCTTC. It encodes CSVDQYGYTF. This chain joins TRBV29-1 and TRBJ1-2; D is unresolved. The germline CDR1 and CDR2 sequences are SQVTM and ANQGSEA. The V end lost 3 bases, the J end lost 5 bases, and 4 bases lay between the germline ends. CDR3 length: 10 amino acids.

The rearrangement uses TRBV19 and TRBJ2-5; maybe TRBD1 (6 bases). The CDR3 consists of 15 residues. Trimming took off 5 bases at V and 5 bases at J, with 18 bases between the two ends. Per the germline V gene, CDR1 is LNHDA and CDR2 is SQIVND (reference sequence). The chain's CDR3 is CASSPPWSGVETQYF. The DNA of the CDR3 is TGTGCCAGTAGTCCACCTTGGTCAGGGGTGGAGACCCAGTACTTC.

The chain has TRBV20-1 and TRBJ2-2; 7 bases match TRBD2. Looked up from germline, CDR1 is DFQATT and CDR2 is SNEGSKA (reference sequence). CDR3 size: 11 residues. The V and J ends lost 5 bases and 14 bases, in that order; junction bases with no gene match: 8. The CDR3 DNA follows: TGCAGTGCTTCCGGGGAGGGAGATCTGTTTTTT. It yields the protein CSASGEGDLFF.

The chain uses TRBV7-9 and TRBJ1-5, with D perhaps TRBD1 (5 bases). The CDR3 covers 14 residues. CDR1 and CDR2 (germline): SEHNR, FQNEAQ (reference sequence). V lost 3 bases, J lost 9 bases, and 15 bases lay in between. Here the CDR3 DNA reads TGTGCCAGCAGCTTTGTGTCGACAGCTTCGCCCCAGCATTTT. Encoded protein: CASSFVSTASPQHF.

The J gene is TRBJ2-1, the V gene TRBV21-1; the D segment call TRBD2 is taken from the table without a DNA check. TRBV21-1 is recorded as a pseudogene. This CDR3 spans 17 amino acids. CDR3 residues: CASTMRALAGGRSEQFF. CDR3 sequence (DNA): TGTGCCAGCACCATGCGTGCTTTGGCGGGGGGGCGGAGTGAGCAGTTCTTC.

The J gene is TRBJ1-5, the V gene TRBV30, with TRBD1 matching over 7 bases. The CDR3 runs to 16 residues. With V trimmed by 0 bases and J by 0 bases, 5 bases remained unmatched. Looked up from germline, CDR1 is GTSNPN and CDR2 is SVGIG (reference sequence). This chain's CDR3 is CAWSVGGSISNQPQHF. CDR3 sequence (DNA): TGTGCCTGGAGTGTAGGGGGCAGTATTAGCAATCAGCCCCAGCATTTT.

The table lists this clone with a count of one. This chain links TRBV28 with TRBJ2-7; D remains unclear. Trimming pared 6 bases from V and 7 bases from J, leaving 19 bases between. There are 14 residues in the CDR3. The germline gives CDR1 MDHEN, CDR2 SYDVKM. The CDR3 region has the DNA TGTGCCAGCAGCACCTCTCACACCGCCTGGGAGCAGTACTTC. Translated: CASSTSHTAWEQYF.

This chain uses TRBV5-6 with TRBJ1-4, with unresolved D. This CDR3 has 15 amino acids. Deletions cut 1 base from V and 5 bases from J, with 12 bases between. Germline-derived CDR1 and CDR2 are SGHDT and YYEEEE. This CDR3 reads CASSLFRGPNEKLFF. The CDR3 DNA is TGTGCCAGCAGCTTGTTTCGGGGTCCCAATGAAAAACTGTTTTTT.

The genes are TRBV6-6 and TRBJ1-4; D unclear. Germline assignment: CDR1 MNHNY and CDR2 SVGAGI (reference sequence). The V gene lost 5 bases and the J gene lost 4 bases, with 11 bases spanning the gap. The length of the CDR3 is 14 residues. The CDR3 sequence is CASSQGVGNEKLFF. DNA for the CDR3: TGTGCCAGCAGTCAAGGAGTGGGTAATGAAAAACTGTTTTTT.

This chain joins TRBV28 and TRBJ1-3; possible D gene TRBD1, 6 bases. V was cut by 1 base and J by 9 bases, with 13 bases left in between. Germline CDR1 MDHEN, CDR2 SYDVKM. This CDR3 region has 14 residues. CDR3 nucleotides: TGTGCCAGCAGTTTATTTGCGGGGGGCAGCACCATATATTTT. As protein: CASSLFAGGSTIYF.

The chain has TRBV6-1 and TRBJ1-5, with 7 positions matching TRBD1. Trimming at V came to 10 bases and at J to 2 bases, leaving 11 bases not matched to a gene. Germline values: CDR1 MNHNS, CDR2 SASEGT. CDR3 size: 15 residues. The CDR3 loop is CATREGARGNQPQHF. In DNA, the CDR3 is TGTGCCACGCGTGAGGGGGCGCGGGGCAATCAGCCCCAGCATTTT.

The chain is built from TRBV6-6 and TRBJ1-2; no clear D gene. CDR1 MNHNY and CDR2 SVGAGI come from the germline V gene (reference sequence). CDR3 size: 13 residues. Between the trimmed V and J ends, which lost 10 bases and 2 bases, there was a span of 14 bases. CDR3 protein: CATFTRSNYGYTF. Written as DNA, the CDR3 is TGTGCCACCTTCACCCGCTCAAACTATGGCTACACCTTC.

The V and J genes are TRBV25-1 and TRBJ2-1; no reliable D call. Germline V gene sequence: CDR1 MGHDK, CDR2 SYGVNS. This CDR3 contains 11 residues. The V gene lost 4 bases and the J gene lost 5 bases, with 3 bases spanning the gap. The CDR3 loop reads CASSAHNEQFF. The DNA of the CDR3 is TGTGCCAGCAGTGCACACAATGAGCAGTTCTTC.

The chain carries TRBV6-6 and TRBJ1-2, with 7 nucleotides matching TRBD1. The V gene end was trimmed by 6 bases and the J gene end by 4 bases; junction bases not matched to a gene: 2. This CDR3 has 12 residues. Germline V lookup: CDR1 MNHNY, CDR2 SVGAGI (reference sequence). The CDR3 DNA follows: TGTGCCAGCAGCCGACAGGGCTATGGCTACACCTTC. Translating gives CASSRQGYGYTF.

This clone has a handful of counts. V is TRBV11-2 and J is TRBJ2-7; 8 positions agree with TRBD1. CDR1 and CDR2 (germline): SGHAT, FQNNGV. The CDR3 totals 13 residues. V shed 5 bases, J shed 6 bases, and the junction held 6 bases outside the gene matches. CDR3 residues: CASSLGQGSEQYF. The CDR3 bases are TGTGCCAGCAGCCTCGGACAGGGAAGCGAGCAGTACTTC.

This clone appeared a few times. V gene TRBV7-2 combines with J gene TRBJ2-2, with 14 nucleotides matching TRBD2. CDR3 length: 18 amino acids. The germline V gene has CDR1 SGHTA and CDR2 FQGNSA. The V segment lost 2 bases and the J segment 5 bases; nucleotides outside the gene matches: 7. The DNA of the CDR3 is TGTGCCAGCAGCTTACCGGGACTAGCGGGAGCGGCGACCGGGGAGCTGTTTTTT. This codes for CASSLPGLAGAATGELFF.

The V and J genes are TRBV10-2 and TRBJ1-1; 7 bases are a match to TRBD1. Germline V gene lookup returns CDR1 WSHSY and CDR2 SAAADI. Trimming removed 5 bases from V and 3 bases from J; junction bases left unmatched: 3. The CDR3 consists of 13 residues. CDR3 nucleotides: TGCGCCAGCAGTCTCACAGGGGACACTGAAGCTTTCTTT. It translates to CASSLTGDTEAFF.

The rearrangement joins TRBV5-6 to TRBJ1-2; D unresolved. The CDR3 sequence is 13 residues long. The germline gives CDR1 SGHDT, CDR2 YYEEEE. The V end lost 1 base, the J end lost 8 bases, and 12 bases lay between the germline ends. The CDR3 sequence is CASSLTIIRGYTF. The CDR3 nucleotides read TGTGCCAGCAGCTTGACCATAATTAGGGGCTACACCTTC.

The DNA of the CDR3 is TGCAGCGTCATCACTAGCGCGGATACGCAGTATTTT. Residues: CSVITSADTQYF. The chain has TRBV29-1 and TRBJ2-3; 7 positions agree with TRBD2. The CDR3 has 12 amino acids. Germline-derived CDR1 and CDR2 are SQVTM and ANQGSEA. V shed 6 bases, J shed 6 bases, and the junction held 6 bases outside the gene matches.